A selection of T cell receptor beta chains follows, all from one sample in a study of CD8+ T cells in alopecia areata. TCRdb's table, derived via immunoSEQ multiplex PCR, lists solely in-frame clones and lacks some. Of roughly 20,000 clones in the sample, 60% to 80% were seen once. Sequencing used skin, obtained at week 0. The receptors originated from a human donor with alopecia areata. CDR3s include the opening cysteine and the closing phenylalanine or tryptophan. A D gene is named only where the DNA matches it firmly. Clone sizes are given selectively: once, few, many, or a class where the clone is expanded.

CDR3aa: CASSPPESTQYF
CDR3nt: TGTGCCAGCAGTCCCCCGGAAAGTACGCAGTATTTT
abundance: once
d_gene: .
j_gene: TRBJ2-3
v_gene: TRBV2

CDR3aa: CGVGFRGSQETQYF
CDR3nt: TGCGGCGTTGGATTCCGCGGGTCCCAAGAGACCCAGTACTTC
abundance: .
d_gene: .
j_gene: TRBJ2-5
v_gene: TRBV29-1

CDR3aa: CASSVGGFSYNEQFF
CDR3nt: TGTGCCAGCAGCGTTGGGGGATTCTCCTACAATGAGCAATTCTTC
abundance: .
d_gene: .
j_gene: TRBJ2-1
v_gene: TRBV9

CDR3aa: CASSQGVTSANEQFF
CDR3nt: TGTGCCAGCAGCCAAGGCGTGACTAGCGCCAATGAGCAGTTCTTC
abundance: .
d_gene: TRBD2
j_gene: TRBJ2-1
v_gene: TRBV4-2

CDR3aa: CASSYGQGPGYGYTF
CDR3nt: TGTGCCAGCAGTTACGGACAGGGCCCAGGCTATGGCTACACCTTC
abundance: .
d_gene: TRBD1
j_gene: TRBJ1-2
v_gene: TRBV6-5

CDR3aa: CASSHGEINTEAFF
CDR3nt: TGTGCCAGCAGCCATGGGGAGATAAACACTGAAGCTTTCTTT
abundance: .
d_gene: .
j_gene: TRBJ1-1
v_gene: TRBV14

CDR3aa: CASSQEDRGQDTQYF
CDR3nt: TGCGCCAGCAGCCAAGAGGACAGGGGGCAGGATACGCAGTATTTT
abundance: .
d_gene: TRBD1
j_gene: TRBJ2-3
v_gene: TRBV4-3

CDR3aa: CASSLHPWTESDTQYF
CDR3nt: TGTGCCAGCAGCCTACATCCCTGGACAGAATCAGATACGCAGTATTTT
abundance: .
d_gene: .
j_gene: TRBJ2-3
v_gene: TRBV11-2

CDR3aa: CASSPSSGGDHSPGANVLTF
CDR3nt: TGCGCCAGCAGCCCATCGAGCGGGGGGGATCATAGCCCTGGGGCCAACGTCCTGACTTTC
abundance: .
d_gene: TRBD2
j_gene: TRBJ2-6
v_gene: TRBV4-1

CDR3aa: CASSYSRGRVGTQYF
CDR3nt: TGTGCCAGCAGTTACTCTAGAGGACGGGTGGGGACCCAGTACTTC
abundance: .
d_gene: .
j_gene: TRBJ2-5
v_gene: TRBV6-5

CDR3aa: CASSSTGTNYNEQFF
CDR3nt: TGTGCCAGCAGTTCTACCGGGACCAACTACAATGAGCAGTTCTTC
abundance: .
d_gene: .
j_gene: TRBJ2-1
v_gene: TRBV7-2

CDR3aa: CASSLGPRTEIRETQYF
CDR3nt: TGTGCCAGCAGCTTAGGCCCCCGGACCGAAATCAGGGAGACCCAGTACTTC
abundance: .
d_gene: .
j_gene: TRBJ2-5
v_gene: TRBV11-2

CDR3aa: CASRDYGQINEKLFF
CDR3nt: TGTGCCAGCAGGGACTACGGGCAGATAAATGAAAAACTGTTTTTT
abundance: few
d_gene: .
j_gene: TRBJ1-4
v_gene: TRBV2

CDR3aa: CASSQEGVYYEQYF
CDR3nt: TGCGCCAGCAGCCAAGAAGGGGTTTACTACGAGCAGTACTTC
abundance: .
d_gene: .
j_gene: TRBJ2-7
v_gene: TRBV4-1

CDR3aa: CASSRGVGTSGHNEQFF
CDR3nt: TGCGCCAGCAGCCGGGGGGTTGGGACTAGCGGCCACAATGAGCAGTTCTTC
abundance: .
d_gene: TRBD2
j_gene: TRBJ2-1
v_gene: TRBV4-3

CDR3aa: CASSQEDSGATYEQYF
CDR3nt: TGTGCCAGCAGCCAAGAGGATAGCGGGGCCACCTACGAGCAGTACTTC
abundance: .
d_gene: TRBD2
j_gene: TRBJ2-7
v_gene: TRBV4-1

CDR3aa: CAISEGRDTEAFF
CDR3nt: TGTGCCATCAGTGAGGGGAGGGACACTGAAGCTTTCTTT
abundance: .
d_gene: .
j_gene: TRBJ1-1
v_gene: TRBV10-3

CDR3aa: CASRPTDRGANEKLFF
CDR3nt: TGTGCCAGCAGACCAACGGACAGGGGGGCGAATGAAAAACTGTTTTTT
abundance: .
d_gene: TRBD1
j_gene: TRBJ1-4
v_gene: TRBV7-9

CDR3aa: CAARLSYEQYF
CDR3nt: TGTGCGGCGAGACTCTCCTACGAGCAGTACTTC
abundance: .
d_gene: .
j_gene: TRBJ2-7
v_gene: TRBV6-5

CDR3aa: CAISGAGTGAYEQYF
CDR3nt: TGTGCCATCAGTGGAGCCGGGACAGGAGCCTACGAGCAGTACTTC
abundance: .
d_gene: TRBD1
j_gene: TRBJ2-7
v_gene: TRBV10-3

CDR3aa: CAWSVPATGNTQYF
CDR3nt: TGTGCCTGGAGTGTCCCAGCCACCGGTAATACGCAGTATTTT
abundance: .
d_gene: .
j_gene: TRBJ2-3
v_gene: TRBV30

CDR3aa: CASSLAHSTGANVLTF
CDR3nt: TGTGCCAGCAGCTTGGCCCACTCCACCGGGGCCAACGTCCTGACTTTC
abundance: few
d_gene: .
j_gene: TRBJ2-6
v_gene: TRBV5-5

CDR3aa: CASSLEANYGYTF
CDR3nt: TGTGCCAGCAGCTTAGAAGCCAACTATGGCTACACCTTC
abundance: .
d_gene: .
j_gene: TRBJ1-2
v_gene: TRBV11-3

CDR3aa: CASSQDRLGYQETQYF
CDR3nt: TGTGCCAGCAGCCAAGACCGTTTAGGATACCAAGAGACCCAGTACTTC
abundance: .
d_gene: .
j_gene: TRBJ2-5
v_gene: TRBV4-2

CDR3aa: CASSLTDSTDTQYF
CDR3nt: TGCGCCAGCAGCCTAACCGACAGCACAGATACGCAGTATTTT
abundance: .
d_gene: .
j_gene: TRBJ2-3
v_gene: TRBV5-1

CDR3aa: CASSEAGRGPDGYTF
CDR3nt: TGTGCCAGCAGCGAAGCTGGCAGGGGGCCTGATGGCTACACCTTC
abundance: few
d_gene: TRBD1
j_gene: TRBJ1-2
v_gene: TRBV7-2